This TCR beta chain was recorded in a study of graft-versus-host responses after intestinal transplantation. Study details: Among the recipients, transplants were multivisceral, liver-intestinal, or isolated intestinal. Study-wide findings and caveats: Investigators detected GvH clones in recipient marrow, with some emerging earlier in ileum or blood. Patients with graft-donor T cell macrochimerism had high graft-versus-host to host-versus-graft clonal ratios in allografts. Early post-transplant falls in HvG clones accompanied the peak levels of circulating GvH clones.

The germline V gene encodes CDR1 SEHNR and CDR2 FQNEAQ (reference sequence). The V and J ends lost 6 bases and 0 bases respectively, with 5 bases between them. The CDR3 totals 12 residues. Remarks on this clone: Its antigen is as yet unknown.

Repertoires were generated with immunoSEQ multiplex PCR, while TCRdb's copy carries only in-frame clones and drops some. The sample lists tens of thousands of clones, roughly 91% occurring once. The sample in question was unstimulated CD8+ T cells sorted from spleen or lymph node cells, obtained before intestinal transplant. The V call is TRBV7-9, the J call TRBJ2-5; tentatively, D is TRBD2 (5 bases). The receptor's source is a human donor who received an intestinal transplant. The CDR3 region is CASRDYQETQYF. CDR3 sequence (DNA): TGTGCCAGCAGGGACTACCAAGAGACCCAGTACTTC.